The 15 T cell receptor beta chains in this list originate from one sample, sequenced in a study of T cell responses to AZD1222 COVID-19 vaccine. TCRdb keeps only in-frame clones here, not all; method: immunoSEQ multiplex PCR. The table has around 140,000 clones, more than 85% seen once; the top ten hold roughly 4%. The sequencing here drew on peripheral blood, taken 28 days after the second AZD1222 dose. These receptors all stem from an adult who received the AZD1222 COVID-19 vaccine.

The CDR3 coding sequence is TGCGCCAGCAGCCAACTTTGGACCCCGAACACCGGGGAGCTGTTTTTT. Protein: CASSQLWTPNTGELFF. The chain carries TRBV4-3 and TRBJ2-2, with D uncertain. The CDR3 runs 16 residues. V was clipped by 2 bases and J by 0 bases, with 10 bases between them. Looked up from germline, CDR1 is LGHNA and CDR2 is YSLEER.

The chain combines TRBV5-6 with TRBJ1-4; D unresolved. The CDR3 covers 14 residues. V lost 2 bases to trimming and J lost 4 bases, with 9 bases between them. Germline V gives CDR1 SGHDT, CDR2 YYEEEE. DNA for the CDR3: TGTGCCAGCAGCTTCCGGGTCCTTAATGAAAAACTGTTTTTT. Protein: CASSFRVLNEKLFF.

This clone has just one count. The chain employs TRBV5-6 and TRBJ2-7, with unresolved D. This CDR3 has 14 amino acids. Germline values: CDR1 SGHDT, CDR2 YYEEEE. V dropped 4 bases and J dropped 0 bases, with 11 bases sitting between them. CDR3 loop: CASSPLVGSYEQYF. In DNA, the CDR3 is TGTGCCAGCAGCCCCTTGGTTGGCTCCTACGAGCAGTACTTC.

The J gene is TRBJ1-1, the V gene TRBV27, with unresolved D. Looked up from germline, CDR1 is MNHEY and CDR2 is SMNVEV (reference sequence). Trimming removed 6 bases from V and 3 bases from J, with 14 bases in between. This CDR3 comprises 14 residues. Here the CDR3 reads CASSRLGGDTEAFF. Written as DNA, the CDR3 is TGTGCCAGCAGCCGACTGGGTGGAGACACTGAAGCTTTCTTT.

The gene calls are TRBV5-4 and TRBJ2-1, with D unresolved. CDR1 and CDR2 (germline): SGHNT, YYREEE (reference sequence). The CDR3 consists of 15 residues. Deletions cut 8 bases from V and 1 base from J, with 16 bases between. CDR3 coding DNA: TGTGCCAGTTCGCCGGTCCAATTTTCCTACAATGAGCAGTTCTTC. Translated: CASSPVQFSYNEQFF.

V usage is TRBV5-1 and J usage is TRBJ1-5; 10 positions agree with TRBD1. CDR1 and CDR2 from the germline V gene are SGHRS and YFSETQ. Trimming cost V 2 bases and J 7 bases; bases outside gene matches: 3. The CDR3 sequence is 14 residues long. CDR3 amino acids: CASSFGTGAQPQHF. In DNA form, the CDR3 reads TGCGCCAGCAGCTTTGGGACAGGGGCCCAGCCCCAGCATTTT. The full variable domain, with the rest looked up from reference TRBV5-1 and TRBJ1-5, is KAGVTQTPRYLIKTRGQQVTLSCSPISGHRSVSWYQQTPGQGLQFLFEYFSETQRNKGNFPGRFSGRQFSNSRSEMNVSTLELGDSALYLCASSFGTGAQPQHFGDGTRLSIL.

The chain couples TRBV28 to TRBJ1-1; D is undetermined. The CDR3 runs 14 residues. CDR1 is MDHEN, CDR2 SYDVKM, per germline. V was cut by 3 bases and J by 4 bases, with 12 bases left in between. The CDR3 sequence is CASSLSWLGTEAFF. Written as DNA, the CDR3 is TGTGCCAGCAGTTTGAGCTGGTTAGGCACTGAAGCTTTCTTT.

The chain combines TRBV9 with TRBJ1-1; D is unresolved. V lost 0 bases and J 3 bases, leaving 9 bases between the germline ends. There are 14 residues in the CDR3. Germline lookup yields CDR1 SGDLS and CDR2 YYNGEE. The CDR3 here is CASSVDGRDTEAFF. CDR3 sequence (DNA): TGTGCCAGCAGCGTAGACGGGAGGGACACTGAAGCTTTCTTT.

The V call is TRBV7-8, the J call TRBJ2-5, with 7 bases matching TRBD1. Germline V lookup: CDR1 SGHVS, CDR2 FQNEAQ. The CDR3 runs to 14 residues. With V trimmed by 4 bases and J by 5 bases, 7 bases remained unmatched. In DNA, the CDR3 is TGTGCCAGCAGCTGGACAGGCGGGTCGGAGACCCAGTACTTC. It specifies CASSWTGGSETQYF. Based on the CDR3 plus reference TRBV7-8 and TRBJ2-5, the full variable domain is GAGVSQSPRYKVAKRGQDVALRCDPISGHVSLFWYQQALGQGPEFLTYFQNEAQLDKSGLPSDRFFAERPEGSVSTLKIQRTQQEDSAVYLCASSWTGGSETQYFGPGTRLLVL.

The chain recombines TRBV4-1 with TRBJ2-5, with 7 bases fitting TRBD2. V shed 0 bases, J shed 2 bases, and the junction held 6 bases outside the gene matches. This CDR3 contains 16 residues. Germline V gene lookup returns CDR1 MGHRA and CDR2 YSYEKL. The CDR3 spells CASSQDLGTMQETQYF. CDR3 DNA sequence: TGCGCCAGCAGCCAAGATCTGGGGACTATGCAAGAGACCCAGTACTTC.

The J gene is TRBJ2-7, the V gene TRBV5-1, with D perhaps TRBD1 or TRBD2 (5 bases each). The V and J ends lost 3 bases and 6 bases respectively, with 16 bases between them. CDR1 SGHRS and CDR2 YFSETQ come from the germline V gene. The CDR3 runs to 14 residues. CDR3 in DNA: TGCGCCAGCAGCTCTCCGGCCCGAGGGACCGAGCAGTACTTC. Its translation: CASSSPARGTEQYF. Drawing the rest from reference TRBV5-1 and TRBJ2-7, the complete variable domain is KAGVTQTPRYLIKTRGQQVTLSCSPISGHRSVSWYQQTPGQGLQFLFEYFSETQRNKGNFPGRFSGRQFSNSRSEMNVSTLELGDSALYLCASSSPARGTEQYFGPGTRLTVT.

This chain joins TRBV3-1 (or the pseudogene TRBV3-2) and TRBJ2-5, with TRBD1 as a possible D gene (5 bases). Germline CDR1 and CDR2: LGHDT and YNNKEL (reference sequence). This CDR3 is 15 amino acids long. V was trimmed by 1 base and J by 2 bases, leaving 11 bases between them. The CDR3: CASSQAPGNQETQYF. CDR3 DNA sequence: TGTGCCAGCAGCCAAGCGCCAGGGAATCAAGAGACCCAGTACTTC.

This clone is a singleton in its sample. This chain uses TRBV7-3 with TRBJ1-2; D gene unclear. CDR3 length: 13 residues. Trimming left V 4 bases short and J 5 bases short, with 11 bases between. From germline, CDR1 is SGHTA and CDR2 FQGTGA. CDR3 sequence reads: CASSSTPLYGYTF. The CDR3 nucleotides are TGTGCCAGCAGCTCCACCCCTCTATATGGCTACACCTTC.

The genes are TRBV4-2 and TRBJ2-2; D unresolved. Germline V gene lookup returns CDR1 LGHNA and CDR2 YNFKEQ. The CDR3 is made up of 14 amino acids. V lost 0 bases to trimming and J lost 8 bases, with 10 bases between them. In DNA form, the CDR3 reads TGTGCCAGCAGCCAAGAGTTCAGGTCTGGGGAGCTGTTTTTT. The encoded protein is CASSQEFRSGELFF.

J is TRBJ1-1 and V is TRBV20-1; D uncertain. The germline V gene has CDR1 DFQATT and CDR2 SNEGSKA (reference sequence). This CDR3 comprises 11 residues. Between the trimmed V and J ends, which lost 4 bases and 1 base, there was a span of 4 bases. The DNA for the CDR3 is TGCAGTGCTAAACAGAACACTGAAGCTTTCTTT. Translated, it gives CSAKQNTEAFF.